These T cell receptor beta chains were read from a single sample in a study of cytotoxic CD8 clonotypes in ibrutinib-treated CLL. Clones were read by immunoSEQ multiplex PCR, and TCRdb kept only the in-frame ones, dropping some. The sample lists approximately 90,000 clones, more than 70% occurring once. Sequencing used PBMCs, obtained after 24 months of ibrutinib treatment. These receptors were collected from a human donor with chronic lymphocytic leukemia. CDR3s include the opening cysteine and the closing phenylalanine or tryptophan.

j_call v_call cdr3_aa
TRBJ2-5 TRBV11-2 CASSPAVRGRETQYF
TRBJ2-3 TRBV19 CASSIDPGGITDTQYF
TRBJ2-5 TRBV7-2 CASSLGSGGTQETQYF
TRBJ2-1 TRBV2 CASSFWKSGITYNEQFF
TRBJ2-7 TRBV30 CAWKQGGLNEQYF
TRBJ2-7 TRBV2 CASSDPSGGSYEQYF
TRBJ1-1 TRBV5-1 CASRFRDRNTEAFF
TRBJ2-5 TRBV16 CASSQTVAGGEETQYF
TRBJ1-1 TRBV28 CASSSTRTGGTEAFF
TRBJ2-5 TRBV4-1 CASSYTSAQETQYF
TRBJ1-5 TRBV6-4 CASSVGATQPQHF
TRBJ2-2 TRBV5-1 CASSLGEAGELFF
TRBJ1-6 TRBV7-8 CASSSPGSGASSYNSPLHF
TRBJ2-7 TRBV10-1 CASSGTGLHEQYF
TRBJ1-1 TRBV7-8 CASSLDRGPAFF
TRBJ1-1 TRBV7-9 CASSLVRGSNTEAFF
TRBJ2-7 TRBV28 CASSLAGFGEQYF
TRBJ2-1 TRBV29-1 CSDQGLGVMDEQFF
TRBJ2-7 TRBV10-3 CAISAPRGLTYEQYF
TRBJ2-1 TRBV30 CAWSFTPGLDVPNEQFF
TRBJ2-3 TRBV7-2 CASSGAGAVLTDTQYF
TRBJ2-3 TRBV6-5 CASRMGEADTQYF
TRBJ2-1 TRBV4-2 CASSQEMARSYNEQFF
TRBJ1-1 TRBV28 CASSRDREAGAFF